The rows below give T cell receptor beta chains drawn from one sample of a study of vaccination and CD4 T cells after COVID-19. From the PCR reads, TCRdb called clonotypes with MiXCR, one entry per CDR3 protein. The sample lists about 10,000 distinct CDR3 sequences; about 45% were seen once. No antigen has been identified for these receptors. Source material: CD4+ T cells from blood, cultured in vitro. The receptors were gathered from a human donor who had recovered from COVID-19. Both conserved end residues are part of each CDR3. D genes are given only for firm matches.

cdr3_aa: CASSVGTSGRTDTQYF
v_call: TRBV27
d_call: TRBD2

cdr3_aa: CASSYRGTYSNQPQHF
v_call: TRBV6-9
d_call: NA

cdr3_aa: CASSLEGQGGIFIGDNEQFF
v_call: TRBV7-9
d_call: NA

cdr3_aa: CATSETRDTGMMNTEAFF
v_call: TRBV24-1
d_call: NA

cdr3_aa: CASSYKAGSNSPLHF
v_call: TRBV6-5
d_call: NA

cdr3_aa: CASSLGGVGTANEKLFF
v_call: TRBV7-2
d_call: TRBD1

cdr3_aa: CATSDPGLGDTQYF
v_call: TRBV24-1
d_call: TRBD2

cdr3_aa: CASSSGRGTSEHF
v_call: TRBV5-4
d_call: TRBD1

cdr3_aa: CASSARLGVYEQYF
v_call: TRBV4-3
d_call: NA

cdr3_aa: CASSYSTAGADTQYF
v_call: TRBV6-5
d_call: NA

cdr3_aa: CASSQTGGLHF
v_call: TRBV6-2/TRBV6-3
d_call: NA

cdr3_aa: CAIPGTEYNEQFF
v_call: TRBV24-1
d_call: TRBD1

cdr3_aa: CSARLAGGQDTQYF
v_call: TRBV20-1
d_call: TRBD2

cdr3_aa: CASSGQGKNYGYTF
v_call: TRBV2
d_call: NA

cdr3_aa: CASAGQGYGYTF
v_call: TRBV12-3/TRBV12-4
d_call: TRBD1

cdr3_aa: CASRREKLFF
v_call: TRBV6-1
d_call: NA

cdr3_aa: CASSPWGMVGTYSYEQYF
v_call: TRBV6-2/TRBV6-3
d_call: NA

cdr3_aa: CASSVLAGDSYEQYF
v_call: TRBV6-4
d_call: TRBD2

cdr3_aa: CASSVDGDTDTQYF
v_call: TRBV5-4
d_call: NA

cdr3_aa: CASRSQVGQASYEQYF
v_call: TRBV11-2
d_call: TRBD1

cdr3_aa: CASSLAGGIGNEQFF
v_call: TRBV5-6
d_call: TRBD2

cdr3_aa: CASSRLTGSGYEQYF
v_call: TRBV6-2/TRBV6-3
d_call: TRBD1

cdr3_aa: CASSFAGKETQYF
v_call: TRBV5-1
d_call: NA

cdr3_aa: CASRRGGADTQYF
v_call: TRBV7-9
d_call: NA

cdr3_aa: CASSLGSPSRNTEAFF
v_call: TRBV11-3
d_call: NA

cdr3_aa: CASSQAPVFYGYTF
v_call: TRBV14
d_call: NA

cdr3_aa: CSARRDRAGGLYNSPLHF
v_call: TRBV20-1
d_call: TRBD1

cdr3_aa: CASSLDLLGRDTGELFF
v_call: TRBV11-2
d_call: NA

cdr3_aa: CATSSSGGIADTQYF
v_call: TRBV24-1
d_call: TRBD2

cdr3_aa: CASSTNPLWQGGEQYF
v_call: TRBV7-2
d_call: NA

cdr3_aa: CSAGGGGNQPQHF
v_call: TRBV20-1
d_call: TRBD1

cdr3_aa: CASSYRDRGQDTQYF
v_call: TRBV19
d_call: TRBD1

cdr3_aa: CASSNDGTMNTGELFF
v_call: TRBV21-1
d_call: NA

cdr3_aa: CASSELGGGQEKTQYF
v_call: TRBV10-1
d_call: NA

cdr3_aa: CASTLGLGYGDNEQFF
v_call: TRBV5-1
d_call: NA

cdr3_aa: CSARFRGGGPQTQYF
v_call: TRBV20-1
d_call: TRBD2

cdr3_aa: CASSKGMAEIGSGANVLTF
v_call: TRBV21-1
d_call: NA

cdr3_aa: CASSSLYGASTDTQYF
v_call: TRBV7-8
d_call: NA

cdr3_aa: CASSLESGGNEQYF
v_call: TRBV3-1
d_call: TRBD2

cdr3_aa: CASQLDLRGTEAFF
v_call: TRBV5-1
d_call: NA

cdr3_aa: CASSTPRGQGQNTGELFF
v_call: TRBV21-1
d_call: NA

cdr3_aa: CASSIDPGQRFPQPQHF
v_call: TRBV19
d_call: TRBD1

cdr3_aa: CASLSIKDRGLVGNQPQHF
v_call: TRBV28
d_call: TRBD1

cdr3_aa: CASRGVEGRRETQYF
v_call: TRBV11-2
d_call: NA

cdr3_aa: CAWSVPVSYNSPLHF
v_call: TRBV30
d_call: NA

cdr3_aa: CSARSRTDLMNTEAFF
v_call: TRBV20-1
d_call: NA

cdr3_aa: CASSPPGDRVGGELFF
v_call: TRBV6-2/TRBV6-3
d_call: TRBD1

cdr3_aa: CASSYLQGNTEAFF
v_call: TRBV27
d_call: NA

cdr3_aa: CASSLTQRGGGTEAFF
v_call: TRBV7-9
d_call: NA

cdr3_aa: CASSLVRAEAGYTF
v_call: TRBV5-4
d_call: NA

cdr3_aa: CASSLGGNTIYF
v_call: TRBV12-3/TRBV12-4
d_call: NA

cdr3_aa: CASSQEEQGLGYGYTF
v_call: TRBV14
d_call: NA

cdr3_aa: CSVVGFNTEAFF
v_call: TRBV29-1
d_call: NA

cdr3_aa: CASSRGVYHEKLFF
v_call: TRBV19
d_call: NA

cdr3_aa: CASRYRASHDEAFF
v_call: TRBV19
d_call: NA